Listed below are T cell receptor beta chains from one sample, sequenced in a study of early T cells in non-severe SARS-CoV-2 infection. TCRdb re-called the 5' RACE reads with MiXCR, one entry per CDR3 protein. The repertoire holds about 30,000 distinct CDR3 sequences, with around 5% as singletons. The specimen was whole blood. These receptors were obtained from an adult who was a healthcare worker with PCR-confirmed SARS-CoV-2 infection or an uninfected control (not recorded which). The CDR3 runs from the conserved cysteine through the conserved F or W. D genes are given only for firm matches. Clone size is shown for a subset of rows, as once, few, many or a class of expanded clone.

d_call: -; clone_size: many; v_call: TRBV11-2; j_call: TRBJ2-7; cdr3_nt: TGTGCCAGCAGTCCGTCCCAGTACGAGCAGTACTTC; cdr3_aa: CASSPSQYEQYF
d_call: TRBD2; clone_size: many; v_call: TRBV6-5; j_call: TRBJ2-5; cdr3_nt: TGTGCCAGCAGTTACACTAGCGGGGTGGGCCAAGAGACCCAGTACTTC; cdr3_aa: CASSYTSGVGQETQYF
d_call: -; clone_size: -; v_call: TRBV7-2; j_call: TRBJ2-7; cdr3_nt: TGTGCCAGCAGCCAGGCCACCGGGAACCCCTACGAGCAGTACTTC; cdr3_aa: CASSQATGNPYEQYF
d_call: -; clone_size: -; v_call: TRBV27; j_call: TRBJ2-1; cdr3_nt: TGTGCCACCGGGCCAGATTGGGACAATGAGCAGTTCTTC; cdr3_aa: CATGPDWDNEQFF
d_call: -; clone_size: many; v_call: TRBV30; j_call: TRBJ1-2; cdr3_nt: TGTGCCTGGGACGGACAGATTAACTATGGCTACACCTTC; cdr3_aa: CAWDGQINYGYTF
d_call: -; clone_size: few; v_call: TRBV20-1; j_call: TRBJ2-3; cdr3_nt: TGCAGTGCCCATGACGGCACAGATACGCAGTATTTT; cdr3_aa: CSAHDGTDTQYF
d_call: -; clone_size: many; v_call: TRBV28; j_call: TRBJ2-7; cdr3_nt: TGTGCCAGCAGCCAATTACGCGTCGGCTCCTACGAGCAGTACTTC; cdr3_aa: CASSQLRVGSYEQYF
d_call: TRBD1; clone_size: many; v_call: TRBV11-2; j_call: TRBJ2-3; cdr3_nt: TGTGCCAGCAGCTTCATGACAGGGGACGGGAATACGCAGTATTTT; cdr3_aa: CASSFMTGDGNTQYF
d_call: -; clone_size: many; v_call: TRBV6-1; j_call: TRBJ1-1; cdr3_nt: TGTGCCAGCAGTGAAGGGGGACCGTCGACTGAAGCTTTCTTT; cdr3_aa: CASSEGGPSTEAFF
d_call: -; clone_size: -; v_call: TRBV30; j_call: TRBJ2-2; cdr3_nt: TGTGCCTGGGGCACAGGGATCACCGGGGAGCTGTTTTTT; cdr3_aa: CAWGTGITGELFF
d_call: -; clone_size: -; v_call: TRBV12-3/TRBV12-4; j_call: TRBJ2-3; cdr3_nt: TGTGCCAGCAGTTTACCGGGGGAGGTTCAGGCGCAGTATTTT; cdr3_aa: CASSLPGEVQAQYF
d_call: TRBD1; clone_size: many; v_call: TRBV18; j_call: TRBJ1-5; cdr3_nt: TGTGCCAGCTCACAGGGACAGGGGCCTAATCAGCCCCAGCATTTT; cdr3_aa: CASSQGQGPNQPQHF
d_call: -; clone_size: many; v_call: TRBV19; j_call: TRBJ1-2; cdr3_nt: TGTGCCAGTAGTATCAGGGCAGGCGCTAACTATGGCTACACCTTC; cdr3_aa: CASSIRAGANYGYTF
d_call: TRBD2; clone_size: many; v_call: TRBV12-3/TRBV12-4; j_call: TRBJ2-2; cdr3_nt: TGTGCCAGCAGTTTCGGGGGGGCCTCGAACACCGGGGAGCTGTTTTTT; cdr3_aa: CASSFGGASNTGELFF
d_call: -; clone_size: few; v_call: TRBV20-1; j_call: TRBJ1-1; cdr3_nt: TGCAGTGCCGAGTCGAACACTGAAGCTTTCTTT; cdr3_aa: CSAESNTEAFF
d_call: -; clone_size: -; v_call: TRBV7-8; j_call: TRBJ2-1; cdr3_nt: TGTGCCAGCAGCCTCTTGACAGGGGAGGGATTTGAGCAGTTCTTC; cdr3_aa: CASSLLTGEGFEQFF
d_call: TRBD1; clone_size: few; v_call: TRBV6-5; j_call: TRBJ2-1; cdr3_nt: TGTGCCAGCAGACAGGGGGCGACGGATGAGCAGTTCTTC; cdr3_aa: CASRQGATDEQFF
d_call: TRBD1; clone_size: medium-sized; v_call: TRBV15; j_call: TRBJ2-1; cdr3_nt: TGTGCCACCAGCATCGGGACAGGAGGATACAATGAGCAGTTCTTC; cdr3_aa: CATSIGTGGYNEQFF
d_call: TRBD1; clone_size: many; v_call: TRBV7-9; j_call: TRBJ2-6; cdr3_nt: TGTGCCAGCAGCTCGGGACAGGGGGCTTCTGGGGCCAACGTCCTGACTTTC; cdr3_aa: CASSSGQGASGANVLTF
d_call: TRBD1; clone_size: many; v_call: TRBV12-3/TRBV12-4; j_call: TRBJ1-5; cdr3_nt: TGTGCCAGCAGGGGAGCCGGGACAGGCACTACCCAGCATTTT; cdr3_aa: CASRGAGTGTTQHF
d_call: -; clone_size: many; v_call: TRBV19; j_call: TRBJ1-1; cdr3_nt: TGTGCCAGTAGTATAGGGAACACTGAAGCTTTCTTT; cdr3_aa: CASSIGNTEAFF
d_call: -; clone_size: many; v_call: TRBV6-2/TRBV6-3; j_call: TRBJ1-1; cdr3_nt: TGTGCCAGCAGTGCTCAACAGTTGGGGTTCGGTTGGACTGAAGCTTTCTTT; cdr3_aa: CASSAQQLGFGWTEAFF
d_call: -; clone_size: many; v_call: TRBV29-1; j_call: TRBJ2-7; cdr3_nt: TGCAGCGTTTTAGCCTCCCGGGACTCGCAATACGAGCAGTACTTC; cdr3_aa: CSVLASRDSQYEQYF
d_call: TRBD2; clone_size: many; v_call: TRBV29-1; j_call: TRBJ2-3; cdr3_nt: TGCAGCGTTGAGTCTAGCGGGAGCGTTGGCACAGATACGCAGTATTTT; cdr3_aa: CSVESSGSVGTDTQYF
d_call: -; clone_size: -; v_call: TRBV7-2; j_call: TRBJ1-4; cdr3_nt: TGTGCCAGCAGCTTAGCCCGGGCAACTAATGAAAAACTGTTTTTT; cdr3_aa: CASSLARATNEKLFF
d_call: TRBD2; clone_size: few; v_call: TRBV28; j_call: TRBJ2-1; cdr3_nt: TGTGCCAGCGAGCCCACTAGCGGGAGAATCAATGAGCAGTTCTTC; cdr3_aa: CASEPTSGRINEQFF
d_call: TRBD1; clone_size: -; v_call: TRBV12-3/TRBV12-4; j_call: TRBJ1-1; cdr3_nt: TGTGCCAGCAGTTCATCGACAGGGGCCGAAGCTTTCTTT; cdr3_aa: CASSSSTGAEAFF
d_call: -; clone_size: medium-sized; v_call: TRBV7-9; j_call: TRBJ1-1; cdr3_nt: TGTGCCAGCAGCCCCTCGGCAGGGACGAACACTGAAGCTTTCTTT; cdr3_aa: CASSPSAGTNTEAFF
d_call: TRBD2; clone_size: -; v_call: TRBV20-1; j_call: TRBJ2-1; cdr3_nt: TGCAGTGGGCTAGCGGGGGCCAATGAGCAGTTCTTC; cdr3_aa: CSGLAGANEQFF
d_call: TRBD2; clone_size: many; v_call: TRBV20-1; j_call: TRBJ2-1; cdr3_nt: TGCAGTGCTTCACCGGGACTAGCGGGTGGTGAGCAGTTCTTC; cdr3_aa: CSASPGLAGGEQFF
d_call: TRBD2; clone_size: many; v_call: TRBV12-3/TRBV12-4; j_call: TRBJ2-1; cdr3_nt: TGTGCCAGCACCTACCGGTTAGCGGGGGTCCACAATGAGCAGTTCTTC; cdr3_aa: CASTYRLAGVHNEQFF
d_call: -; clone_size: many; v_call: TRBV27; j_call: TRBJ1-2; cdr3_nt: TGTGCCAGCAGTTTAATGAGGGGCCATGGCTACACCTTC; cdr3_aa: CASSLMRGHGYTF
d_call: TRBD2; clone_size: -; v_call: TRBV7-6; j_call: TRBJ2-3; cdr3_nt: TGTGCCAGCAGCTCCCGTACTAGCGGAAGCACAGATACGCAGTATTTT; cdr3_aa: CASSSRTSGSTDTQYF
d_call: -; clone_size: many; v_call: TRBV14; j_call: TRBJ1-2; cdr3_nt: TGTGCCAGCAGCCTCCACCTTGACAGCACATTACGCTACACCTTC; cdr3_aa: CASSLHLDSTLRYTF
d_call: TRBD2; clone_size: many; v_call: TRBV18; j_call: TRBJ2-5; cdr3_nt: TGTGCCAGCTCACCACCGACTAGCGGAGAGACCCAGTACTTC; cdr3_aa: CASSPPTSGETQYF
d_call: -; clone_size: few; v_call: TRBV9; j_call: TRBJ2-7; cdr3_nt: TGTGCCAGCGGGATGGTAAGAGGCGGGGAGCAGTACTTC; cdr3_aa: CASGMVRGGEQYF
d_call: -; clone_size: many; v_call: TRBV30; j_call: TRBJ1-5; cdr3_nt: TGTGCCTGGCAGGGGTCCCGCAATCAGCCCCAGCATTTT; cdr3_aa: CAWQGSRNQPQHF
d_call: TRBD1; clone_size: -; v_call: TRBV7-2; j_call: TRBJ2-7; cdr3_nt: TGTGCCAGCAGCCTAGGGCCCGGACAGGGTTACGAGCAGTACTTC; cdr3_aa: CASSLGPGQGYEQYF
d_call: TRBD1; clone_size: few; v_call: TRBV7-2; j_call: TRBJ2-1; cdr3_nt: TGTGCCAGCACAAGGACAGGGTGGGGTTACAATGAGCAGTTCTTC; cdr3_aa: CASTRTGWGYNEQFF
d_call: -; clone_size: many; v_call: TRBV29-1; j_call: TRBJ1-3; cdr3_nt: TGCAGCGCCCAGGGATCTGGAAACACCATATATTTT; cdr3_aa: CSAQGSGNTIYF
d_call: TRBD2; clone_size: -; v_call: TRBV29-1; j_call: TRBJ2-5; cdr3_nt: TGCAGCGTCCAACAGGCGCGGACTAGCGAAGAGACCCAGTACTTC; cdr3_aa: CSVQQARTSEETQYF
d_call: -; clone_size: many; v_call: TRBV20-1; j_call: TRBJ1-2; cdr3_nt: TGCAGTGCGAGACGGGGGGGCTATGGCTACACCTTC; cdr3_aa: CSARRGGYGYTF
d_call: -; clone_size: many; v_call: TRBV20-1; j_call: TRBJ1-1; cdr3_nt: TGCAGTGTAGCTGGCACAGCCACTGAAGCTTTCTTT; cdr3_aa: CSVAGTATEAFF
d_call: -; clone_size: many; v_call: TRBV5-1; j_call: TRBJ2-7; cdr3_nt: TGCGCCAGCAGCTCGGGACTGAGCTCCTACGAGCAGTACTTC; cdr3_aa: CASSSGLSSYEQYF
d_call: TRBD1; clone_size: -; v_call: TRBV4-1; j_call: TRBJ2-5; cdr3_nt: TGCGCCAGCAGCCTCTGGACAGGATCCGGGGTGGAGACCCAGTACTTC; cdr3_aa: CASSLWTGSGVETQYF
d_call: -; clone_size: -; v_call: TRBV29-1; j_call: TRBJ2-7; cdr3_nt: TGCAGCGTTGAAGTCGGAACGACCCAAGCCTCCGAGCAGTACTTC; cdr3_aa: CSVEVGTTQASEQYF
d_call: -; clone_size: few; v_call: TRBV6-1; j_call: TRBJ2-7; cdr3_nt: TGTGCCAGCAATGGGGGGATATCCTATGAGCAGTACTTC; cdr3_aa: CASNGGISYEQYF
d_call: TRBD1; clone_size: many; v_call: TRBV6-2/TRBV6-3; j_call: TRBJ1-5; cdr3_nt: TGTGCCAGCAGTTATCGACAGGGGGGCAATCAGCCCCAGCATTTT; cdr3_aa: CASSYRQGGNQPQHF
d_call: -; clone_size: -; v_call: TRBV7-9; j_call: TRBJ1-2; cdr3_nt: TGTGCCAGCAGCTCCAACAAGATGGGGGGCGCAGAAGGCTACACCTTC; cdr3_aa: CASSSNKMGGAEGYTF
d_call: TRBD2; clone_size: few; v_call: TRBV7-9; j_call: TRBJ2-2; cdr3_nt: TGTGCCAGCAGCCTGCTAGCGGGCGTTATCACCGGGGAGCTGTTTTTT; cdr3_aa: CASSLLAGVITGELFF